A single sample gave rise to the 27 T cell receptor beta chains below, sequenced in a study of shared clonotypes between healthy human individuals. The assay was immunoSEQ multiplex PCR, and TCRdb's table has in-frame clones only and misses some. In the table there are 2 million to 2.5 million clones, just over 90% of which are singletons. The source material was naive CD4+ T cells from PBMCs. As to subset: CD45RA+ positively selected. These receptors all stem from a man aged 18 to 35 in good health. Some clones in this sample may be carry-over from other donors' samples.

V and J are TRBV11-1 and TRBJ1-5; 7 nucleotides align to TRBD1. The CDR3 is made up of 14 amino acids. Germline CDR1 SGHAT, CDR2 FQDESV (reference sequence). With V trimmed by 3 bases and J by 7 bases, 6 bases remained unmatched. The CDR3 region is CASSLGMTGQPQHF. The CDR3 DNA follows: TGTGCCAGCAGCTTGGGGATGACAGGGCAGCCCCAGCATTTT.

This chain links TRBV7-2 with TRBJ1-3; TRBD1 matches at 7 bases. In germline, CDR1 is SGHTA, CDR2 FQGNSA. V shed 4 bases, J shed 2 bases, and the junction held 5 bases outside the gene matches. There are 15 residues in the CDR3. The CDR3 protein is CASSSRQGTGNTIYF. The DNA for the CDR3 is TGTGCCAGCAGCTCGAGACAGGGAACTGGAAACACCATATATTTT.

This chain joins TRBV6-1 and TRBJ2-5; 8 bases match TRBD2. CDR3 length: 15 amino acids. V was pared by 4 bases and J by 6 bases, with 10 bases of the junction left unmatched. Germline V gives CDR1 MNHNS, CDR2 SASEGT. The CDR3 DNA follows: TGTGCCAGCAGTGGGGCTCTCGGGGGGGAGAAGACCCAGTACTTC. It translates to CASSGALGGEKTQYF.

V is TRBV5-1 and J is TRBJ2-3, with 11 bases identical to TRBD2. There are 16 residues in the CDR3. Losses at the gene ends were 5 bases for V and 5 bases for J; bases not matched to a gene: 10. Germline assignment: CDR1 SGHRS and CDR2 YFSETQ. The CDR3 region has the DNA TGCGCCAGCAGTATTAAACTAGCGGGAGCAATAGATACGCAGTATTTT. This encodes CASSIKLAGAIDTQYF.

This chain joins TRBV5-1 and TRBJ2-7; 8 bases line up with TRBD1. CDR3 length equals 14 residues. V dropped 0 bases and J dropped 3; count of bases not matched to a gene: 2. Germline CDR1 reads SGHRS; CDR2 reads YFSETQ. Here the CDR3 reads CASSLGGQDYEQYF. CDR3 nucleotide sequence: TGCGCCAGCAGCTTGGGGGGACAGGACTACGAGCAGTACTTC.

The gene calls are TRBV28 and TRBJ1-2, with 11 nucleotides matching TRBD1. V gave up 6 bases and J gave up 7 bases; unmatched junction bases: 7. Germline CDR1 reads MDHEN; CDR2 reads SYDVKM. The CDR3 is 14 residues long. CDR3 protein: CASRAGQGERGYTF. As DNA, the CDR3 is TGTGCCAGCAGAGCGGGACAGGGGGAACGTGGCTACACCTTC.

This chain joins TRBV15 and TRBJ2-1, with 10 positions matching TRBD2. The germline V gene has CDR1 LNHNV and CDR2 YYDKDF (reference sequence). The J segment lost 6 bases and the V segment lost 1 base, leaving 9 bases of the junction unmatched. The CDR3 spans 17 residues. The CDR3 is CATSRGLAGVSGNEQFF. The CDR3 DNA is TGTGCCACCAGCAGAGGTCTAGCGGGAGTTTCAGGCAATGAGCAGTTCTTC.

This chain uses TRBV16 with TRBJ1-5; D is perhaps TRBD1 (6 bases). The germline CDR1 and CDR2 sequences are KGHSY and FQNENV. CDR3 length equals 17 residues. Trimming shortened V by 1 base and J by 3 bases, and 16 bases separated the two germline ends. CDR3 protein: CASSQLSAGASNQPQHF. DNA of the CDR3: TGTGCCAGCAGCCAATTGTCCGCAGGGGCCTCCAATCAGCCCCAGCATTTT.

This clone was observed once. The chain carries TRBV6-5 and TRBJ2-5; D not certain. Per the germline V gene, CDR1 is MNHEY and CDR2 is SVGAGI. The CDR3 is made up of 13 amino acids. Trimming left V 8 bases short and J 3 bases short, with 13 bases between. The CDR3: CASSSRWEETQYF. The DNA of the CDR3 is TGTGCCAGCTCGTCACGATGGGAAGAGACCCAGTACTTC.

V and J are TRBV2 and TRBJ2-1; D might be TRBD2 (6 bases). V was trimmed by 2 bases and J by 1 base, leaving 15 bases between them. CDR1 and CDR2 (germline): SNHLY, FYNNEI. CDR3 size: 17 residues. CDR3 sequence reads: CASSELTLAISYNEQFF. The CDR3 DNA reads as TGTGCCAGCAGTGAATTGACGCTAGCGATTTCCTACAATGAGCAGTTCTTC.

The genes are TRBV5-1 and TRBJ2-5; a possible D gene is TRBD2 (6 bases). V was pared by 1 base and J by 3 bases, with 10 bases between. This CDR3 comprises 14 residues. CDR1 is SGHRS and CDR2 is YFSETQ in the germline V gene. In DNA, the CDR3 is TGCGCCAGCAGCTTGATCCCTAGCGAAGAGACCCAGTACTTC. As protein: CASSLIPSEETQYF.

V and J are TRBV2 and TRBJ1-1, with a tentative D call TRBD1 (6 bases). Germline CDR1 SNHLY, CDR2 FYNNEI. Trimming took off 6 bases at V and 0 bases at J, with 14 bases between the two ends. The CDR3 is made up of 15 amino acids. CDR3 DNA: TGTGCCAGCAGGCCCAGGGGAAAATTGAACACTGAAGCTTTCTTT. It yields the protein CASRPRGKLNTEAFF.

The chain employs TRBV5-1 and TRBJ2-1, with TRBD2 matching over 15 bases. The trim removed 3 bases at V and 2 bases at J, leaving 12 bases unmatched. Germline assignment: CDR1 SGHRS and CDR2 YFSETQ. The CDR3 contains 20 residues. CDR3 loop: CASSYGNLGLAGGAYNEQFF. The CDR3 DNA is TGCGCCAGCAGCTATGGGAACCTCGGACTAGCGGGAGGGGCCTACAATGAGCAGTTCTTC.

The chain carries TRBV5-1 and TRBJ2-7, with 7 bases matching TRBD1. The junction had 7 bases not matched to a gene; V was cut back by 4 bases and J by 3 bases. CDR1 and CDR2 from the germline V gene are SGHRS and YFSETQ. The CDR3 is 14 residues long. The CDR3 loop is CASSPGTDFYEQYF. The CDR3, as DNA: TGCGCCAGCAGCCCGGGGACAGATTTCTACGAGCAGTACTTC.

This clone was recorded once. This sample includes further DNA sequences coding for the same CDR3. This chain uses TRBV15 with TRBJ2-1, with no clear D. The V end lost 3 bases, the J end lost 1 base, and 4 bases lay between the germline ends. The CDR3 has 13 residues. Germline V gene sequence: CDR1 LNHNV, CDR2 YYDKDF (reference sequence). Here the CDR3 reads CATSRTSYNEQFF. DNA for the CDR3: TGTGCCACCAGCAGGACATCCTACAATGAGCAGTTCTTC.

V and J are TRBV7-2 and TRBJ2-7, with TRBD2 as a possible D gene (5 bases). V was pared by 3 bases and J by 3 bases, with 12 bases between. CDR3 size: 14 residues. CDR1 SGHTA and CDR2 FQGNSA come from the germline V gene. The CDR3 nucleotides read TGTGCCAGCAGCTTCCGGACTGGATACTACGAGCAGTACTTC. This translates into CASSFRTGYYEQYF.

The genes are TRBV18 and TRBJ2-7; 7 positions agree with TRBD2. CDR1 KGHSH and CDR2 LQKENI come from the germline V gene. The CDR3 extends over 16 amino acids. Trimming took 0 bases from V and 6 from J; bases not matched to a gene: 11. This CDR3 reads CASSPPGVTSIGEQYF. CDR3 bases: TGTGCCAGCTCACCACCGGGGGTGACTAGCATAGGCGAGCAGTACTTC.

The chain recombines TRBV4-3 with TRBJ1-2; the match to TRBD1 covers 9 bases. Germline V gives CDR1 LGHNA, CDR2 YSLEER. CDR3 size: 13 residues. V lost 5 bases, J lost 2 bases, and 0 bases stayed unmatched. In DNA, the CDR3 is TGCGCCAGCAGCGGACAGGGGAACTATGGCTACACCTTC. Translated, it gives CASSGQGNYGYTF.

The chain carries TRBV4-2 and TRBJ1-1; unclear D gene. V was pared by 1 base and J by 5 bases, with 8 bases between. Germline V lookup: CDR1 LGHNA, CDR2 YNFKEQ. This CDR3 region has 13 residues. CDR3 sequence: CASSQADQTEAFF. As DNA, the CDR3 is TGTGCCAGCAGCCAAGCCGATCAGACTGAAGCTTTCTTT.

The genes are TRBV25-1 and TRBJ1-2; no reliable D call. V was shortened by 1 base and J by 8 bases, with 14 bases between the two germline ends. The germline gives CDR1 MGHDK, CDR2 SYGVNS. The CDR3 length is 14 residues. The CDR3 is CASSELRGPGGYTF. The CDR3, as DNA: TGTGCCAGCAGTGAATTAAGAGGCCCGGGAGGCTACACCTTC.

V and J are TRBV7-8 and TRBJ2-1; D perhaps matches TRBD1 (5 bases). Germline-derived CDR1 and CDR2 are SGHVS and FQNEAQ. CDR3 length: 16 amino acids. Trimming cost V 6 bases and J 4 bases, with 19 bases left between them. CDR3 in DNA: TGTGCCAGCAGTGTGATGGGGCTAGTTGGGTACAATGAGCAGTTCTTC. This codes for CASSVMGLVGYNEQFF.

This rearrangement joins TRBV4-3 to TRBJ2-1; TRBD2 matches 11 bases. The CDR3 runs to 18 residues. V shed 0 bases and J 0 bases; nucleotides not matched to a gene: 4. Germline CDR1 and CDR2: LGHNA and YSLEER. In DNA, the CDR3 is TGCGCCAGCAGCCAAGAAACTAGCGGGAGTTACTCCTACAATGAGCAGTTCTTC. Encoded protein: CASSQETSGSYSYNEQFF.

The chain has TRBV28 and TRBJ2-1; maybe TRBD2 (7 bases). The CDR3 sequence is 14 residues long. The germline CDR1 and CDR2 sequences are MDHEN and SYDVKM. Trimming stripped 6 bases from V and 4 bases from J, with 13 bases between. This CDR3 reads CASRGGGRYNEQFF. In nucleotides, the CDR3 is TGTGCCAGCAGGGGGGGCGGGAGATACAATGAGCAGTTCTTC.

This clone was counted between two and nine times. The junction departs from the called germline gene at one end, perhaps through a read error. CDR3 DNA: TGTGCCAGTAGTCCTCTCGGACAGAATGGGCAGTTCTTC. Its translation: CASSPLGQNGQFF. The chain employs TRBV19 and TRBJ2-1; D perhaps matches TRBD1 (6 bases). Germline V gives CDR1 LNHDA, CDR2 SQIVND (reference sequence). The CDR3 length is 13 residues.

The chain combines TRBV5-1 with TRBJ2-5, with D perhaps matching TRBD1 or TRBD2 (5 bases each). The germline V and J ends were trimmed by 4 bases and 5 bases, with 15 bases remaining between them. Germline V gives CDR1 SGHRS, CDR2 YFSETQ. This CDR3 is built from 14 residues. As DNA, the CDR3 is TGCGCCAGCAGCCAGTCCGGGACGAGTGAGACCCAGTACTTC. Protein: CASSQSGTSETQYF.

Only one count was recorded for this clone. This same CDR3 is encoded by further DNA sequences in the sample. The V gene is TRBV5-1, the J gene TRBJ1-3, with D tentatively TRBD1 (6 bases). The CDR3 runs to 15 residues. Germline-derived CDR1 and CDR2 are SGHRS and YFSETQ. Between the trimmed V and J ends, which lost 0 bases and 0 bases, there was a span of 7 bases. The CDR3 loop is CASSLAGDSGNTIYF. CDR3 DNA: TGCGCCAGCAGCTTGGCAGGGGACTCTGGAAACACCATATATTTT. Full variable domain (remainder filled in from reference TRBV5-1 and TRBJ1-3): KAGVTQTPRYLIKTRGQQVTLSCSPISGHRSVSWYQQTPGQGLQFLFEYFSETQRNKGNFPGRFSGRQFSNSRSEMNVSTLELGDSALYLCASSLAGDSGNTIYFGEGSWLTVV.

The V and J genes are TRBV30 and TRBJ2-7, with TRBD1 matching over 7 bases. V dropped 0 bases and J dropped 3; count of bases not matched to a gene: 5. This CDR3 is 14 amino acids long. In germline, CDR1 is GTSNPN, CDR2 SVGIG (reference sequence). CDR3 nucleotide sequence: TGTGCCTGGAGTGTACGTCCAGGGGGCTACGAGCAGTACTTC. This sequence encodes CAWSVRPGGYEQYF.